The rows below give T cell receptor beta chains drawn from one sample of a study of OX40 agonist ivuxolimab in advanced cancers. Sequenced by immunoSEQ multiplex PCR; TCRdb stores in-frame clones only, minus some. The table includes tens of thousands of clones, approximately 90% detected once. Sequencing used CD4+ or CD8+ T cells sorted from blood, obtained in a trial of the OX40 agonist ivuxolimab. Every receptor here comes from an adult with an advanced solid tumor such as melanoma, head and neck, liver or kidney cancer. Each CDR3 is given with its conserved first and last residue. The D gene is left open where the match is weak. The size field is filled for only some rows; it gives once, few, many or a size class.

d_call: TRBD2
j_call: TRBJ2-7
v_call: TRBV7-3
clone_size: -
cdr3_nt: TGTGCCAGCAGCGAGGGGGGGGCCCCCACTAGCGGGACACCCTACGAGCAGTACTTC
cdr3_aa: CASSEGGAPTSGTPYEQYF

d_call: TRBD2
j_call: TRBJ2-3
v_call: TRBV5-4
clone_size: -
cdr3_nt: TGTGCCAGCAGCTTAACTAGCGGACTCACAGATACGCAGTATTTT
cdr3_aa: CASSLTSGLTDTQYF

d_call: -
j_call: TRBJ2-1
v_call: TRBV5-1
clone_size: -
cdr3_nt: TGCGCCAGCAGCTTGGCGGGCCCCCCCAACAATGAGCAGTTCTTC
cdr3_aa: CASSLAGPPNNEQFF

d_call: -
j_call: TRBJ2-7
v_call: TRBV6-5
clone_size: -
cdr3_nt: TGTGCCAGCAGTTACTACCGGAGCTCCTACGAGCAGTACTTC
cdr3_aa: CASSYYRSSYEQYF

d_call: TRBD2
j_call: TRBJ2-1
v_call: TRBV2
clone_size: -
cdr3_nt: TGTGCCAGCAGAGTAGCGGGAGGGCCTCTCCATGAGCAGTTCTTC
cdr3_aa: CASRVAGGPLHEQFF

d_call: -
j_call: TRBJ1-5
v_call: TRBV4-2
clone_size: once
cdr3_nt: TGTGCCAGCAGCCAAGACGAAGGGGGGGGTCAGCCCCAGCATTTT
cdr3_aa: CASSQDEGGGQPQHF

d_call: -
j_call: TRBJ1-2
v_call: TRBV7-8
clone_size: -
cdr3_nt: TGTGCCAGCAGCTTAGCGCCTGAGTATGGCTACACCTTC
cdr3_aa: CASSLAPEYGYTF

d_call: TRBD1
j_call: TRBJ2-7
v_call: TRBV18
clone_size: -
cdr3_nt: TGTGCCAGCTCACCGGGACAGGGTCCCTACGAGCAGTACTTC
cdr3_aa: CASSPGQGPYEQYF

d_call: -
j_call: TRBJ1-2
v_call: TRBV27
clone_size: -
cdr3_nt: TGTGCCAGCAGTTTACAGGGGAGCGACTATGGCTACACCTTC
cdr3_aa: CASSLQGSDYGYTF

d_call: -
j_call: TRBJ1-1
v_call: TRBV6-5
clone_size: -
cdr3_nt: TGTGCCAGCAGTTACTCGAGACACAAGAACACTGAAGCTTTCTTT
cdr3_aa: CASSYSRHKNTEAFF

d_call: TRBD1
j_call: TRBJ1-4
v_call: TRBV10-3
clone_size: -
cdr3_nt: TGTGCCATCAGTGAGGGGACAGCCAATGCTGAAAAACTGTTTTTT
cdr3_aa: CAISEGTANAEKLFF

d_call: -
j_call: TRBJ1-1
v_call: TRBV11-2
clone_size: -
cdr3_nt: TGTGCCAGCAGCTTAGATATGTACAGGGCCACTGAAGCTTTCTTT
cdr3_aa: CASSLDMYRATEAFF

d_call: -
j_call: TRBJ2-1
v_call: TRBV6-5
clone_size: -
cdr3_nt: TGTGCCAGCAGTCCCTTCCGGGGGACAAGCAATGAGCAGTTCTTC
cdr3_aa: CASSPFRGTSNEQFF

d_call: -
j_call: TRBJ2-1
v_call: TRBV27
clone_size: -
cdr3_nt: TGTGCCAGCAGTTTCGGGGCCAGGGAGCAGTTCTTC
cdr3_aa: CASSFGAREQFF

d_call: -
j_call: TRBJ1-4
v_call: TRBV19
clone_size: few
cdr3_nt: TGTGCCAGTAGTACAACGATGGGGGAAAAACTGTTTTTT
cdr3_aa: CASSTTMGEKLFF

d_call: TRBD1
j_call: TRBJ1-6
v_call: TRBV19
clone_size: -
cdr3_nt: TGTGCCAGTAGTAACAGGGGTTCTGGGTTACCACCCCTCCACTTT
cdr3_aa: CASSNRGSGLPPLHF

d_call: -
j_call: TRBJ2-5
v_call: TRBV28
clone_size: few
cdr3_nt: TGTGCCAGCAGTTTAGGGGGACGGTTAGAGACCCAGTACTTC
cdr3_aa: CASSLGGRLETQYF

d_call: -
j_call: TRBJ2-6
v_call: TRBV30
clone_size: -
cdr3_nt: TGTGCCTGGTGGGGACCAGTCATGCGTTCTGGGGCCAACGTCCTGACTTTC
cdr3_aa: CAWWGPVMRSGANVLTF

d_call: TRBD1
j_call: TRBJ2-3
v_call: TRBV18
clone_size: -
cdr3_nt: TGTGCCAGCTCCAGACAGGGGGCCGAGGGCACAGATACGCAGTATTTT
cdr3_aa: CASSRQGAEGTDTQYF

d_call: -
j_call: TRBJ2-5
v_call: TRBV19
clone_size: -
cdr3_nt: TGTGCCAGTAAACCAGACAGCAATCAAGAGACCCAGTACTTC
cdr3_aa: CASKPDSNQETQYF

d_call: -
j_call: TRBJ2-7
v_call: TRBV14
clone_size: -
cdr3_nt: TGTGCCAGCAGCCGGCCTTCGGGGGGCTACCACGAGCAGTACTTC
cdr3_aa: CASSRPSGGYHEQYF

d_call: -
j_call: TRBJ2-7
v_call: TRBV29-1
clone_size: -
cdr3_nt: TGCAGCGTTCTGGGCGGGAAACTCTACGAGCAGTACTTC
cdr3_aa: CSVLGGKLYEQYF

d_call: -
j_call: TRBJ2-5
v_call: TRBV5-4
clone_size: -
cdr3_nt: TGTGCCAGCAGTTATGAACCGGAGGGCCAAGAGACCCAGTACTTC
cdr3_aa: CASSYEPEGQETQYF

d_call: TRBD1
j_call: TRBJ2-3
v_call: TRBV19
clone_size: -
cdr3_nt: TGTGCCAGTAGTACAGGGGCAGGGGGCTTCACAGATACGCAGTATTTT
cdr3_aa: CASSTGAGGFTDTQYF

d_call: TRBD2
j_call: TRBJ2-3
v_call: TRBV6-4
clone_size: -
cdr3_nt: TGTGCCAGCAGTGACTCGACTAGCGGGGGCACAGATACGCAGTATTTT
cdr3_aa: CASSDSTSGGTDTQYF

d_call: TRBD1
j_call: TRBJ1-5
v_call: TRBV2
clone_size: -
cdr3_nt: TGTGCCAGCAGGGGGGGACAGGGAGGGCAGCCCCAGCATTTT
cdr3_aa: CASRGGQGGQPQHF

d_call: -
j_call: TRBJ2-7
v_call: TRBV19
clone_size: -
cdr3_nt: TGTGCCAGTAGTACCCCCGGACTAAACTACGAGCAGTACTTC
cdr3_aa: CASSTPGLNYEQYF

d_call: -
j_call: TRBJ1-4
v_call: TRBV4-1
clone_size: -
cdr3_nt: TGCGCCAGCAGCCAAGGGGTGGCAGCTAATGAAAAACTGTTTTTT
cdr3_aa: CASSQGVAANEKLFF

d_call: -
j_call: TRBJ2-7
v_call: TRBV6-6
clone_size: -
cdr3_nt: TGTGCCAGCAGCCTATCGGCCGAGCAGTACTTC
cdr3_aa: CASSLSAEQYF

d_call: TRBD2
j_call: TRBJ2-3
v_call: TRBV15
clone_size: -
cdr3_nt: TGTGCCACCAGCGGAATCCGTTCTAGCGGGACCACAGATACGCAGTATTTT
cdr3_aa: CATSGIRSSGTTDTQYF

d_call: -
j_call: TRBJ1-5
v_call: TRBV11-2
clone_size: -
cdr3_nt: TGTGCCAGCAGCTTAGGTTCAGGCAAGAGTCAGCCCCAGCATTTT
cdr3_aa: CASSLGSGKSQPQHF

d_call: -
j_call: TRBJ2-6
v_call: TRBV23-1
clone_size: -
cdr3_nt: TGCGCCAGCAGGAGCAGGGCTGGGGCCAACGTCCTGACTTTC
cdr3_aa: CASRSRAGANVLTF

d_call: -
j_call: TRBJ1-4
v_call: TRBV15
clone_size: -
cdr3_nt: TGTGCCACCAGCACGAGGGGCTGGGAGGAAAAACTGTTTTTT
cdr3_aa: CATSTRGWEEKLFF

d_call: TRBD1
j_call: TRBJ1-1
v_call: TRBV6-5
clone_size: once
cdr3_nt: TGTGCCAGCAGTTACACCCAGGGGGCACTGAACACTGAAGCTTTCTTT
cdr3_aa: CASSYTQGALNTEAFF

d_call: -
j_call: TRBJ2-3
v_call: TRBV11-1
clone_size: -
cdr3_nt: TGTGCCAGCAAATTTCACTCTAGCACAGATACGCAGTATTTT
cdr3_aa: CASKFHSSTDTQYF

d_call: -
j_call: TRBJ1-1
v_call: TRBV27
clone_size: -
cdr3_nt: TGTGCCAGCAGTTTTGAGGGGGACACTGAAGCTTTCTTT
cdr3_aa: CASSFEGDTEAFF

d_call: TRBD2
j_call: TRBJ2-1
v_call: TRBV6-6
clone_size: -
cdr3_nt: TGTGCCAGCAGTTACGGGACTAGCGGGATCTACAATGAGCAGTTCTTC
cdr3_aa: CASSYGTSGIYNEQFF

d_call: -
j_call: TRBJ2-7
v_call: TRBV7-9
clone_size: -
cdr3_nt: TGTGCCAGCCGGGGGGACATCCTCTACGAGCAGTACTTC
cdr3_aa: CASRGDILYEQYF

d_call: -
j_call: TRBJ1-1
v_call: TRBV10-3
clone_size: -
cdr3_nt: TGTGCCATCAGTGTAGGATTACAGGGAACTGAAGCTTTCTTT
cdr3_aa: CAISVGLQGTEAFF

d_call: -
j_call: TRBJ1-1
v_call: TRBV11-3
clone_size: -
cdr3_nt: TGTGCCAGCAGCTTAGGCTGGCAGGGCACTGAAGCTTTCTTT
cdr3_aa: CASSLGWQGTEAFF

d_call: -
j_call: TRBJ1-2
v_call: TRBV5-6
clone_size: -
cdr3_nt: TGTGCCAGCAGCTTTGGTCGCGGGGATGGCTACACCTTC
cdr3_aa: CASSFGRGDGYTF

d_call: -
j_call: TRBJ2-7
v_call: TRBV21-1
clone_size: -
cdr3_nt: TGTGCCAGCACCACAGGGGGCGAGCAGTACTTC
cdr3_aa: CASTTGGEQYF

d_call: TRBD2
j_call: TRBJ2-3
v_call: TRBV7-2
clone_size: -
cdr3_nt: TGTGCCAGCAGCTCCCTAGCGGGAGAGGGAATAGATACGCAGTATTTT
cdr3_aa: CASSSLAGEGIDTQYF

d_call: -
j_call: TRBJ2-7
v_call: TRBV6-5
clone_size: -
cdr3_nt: TGTGCCAGCAGTTACTCGTTTACAACAGACGAGCAGTACTTC
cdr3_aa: CASSYSFTTDEQYF

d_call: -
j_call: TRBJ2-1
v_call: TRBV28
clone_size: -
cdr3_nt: TGTGCCAGCACCGGAGGGGGAGGCGATGAGCAGTTCTTC
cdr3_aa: CASTGGGGDEQFF

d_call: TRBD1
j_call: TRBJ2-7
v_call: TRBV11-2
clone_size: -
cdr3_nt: TGTGCCAGCAGCTTATCCGGGACAGGGGGCATGCGGAGTCACGAGCAGTACTTC
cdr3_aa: CASSLSGTGGMRSHEQYF

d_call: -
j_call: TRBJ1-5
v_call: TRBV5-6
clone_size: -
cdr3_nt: TGTGCCAGCAGTCGGACAGAGTATGGCAATCAGCCCCAGCATTTT
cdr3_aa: CASSRTEYGNQPQHF

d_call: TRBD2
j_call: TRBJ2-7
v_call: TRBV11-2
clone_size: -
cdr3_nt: TGTGCCAGCAGCGAATTAGCGGGAGGGCCATTCTTTTACGAGCAGTACTTC
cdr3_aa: CASSELAGGPFFYEQYF

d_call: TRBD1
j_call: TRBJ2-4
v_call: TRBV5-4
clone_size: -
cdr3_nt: TGTGCCAGCAGCTTACAGGGGGCAAACATTCAGTACTTC
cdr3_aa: CASSLQGANIQYF

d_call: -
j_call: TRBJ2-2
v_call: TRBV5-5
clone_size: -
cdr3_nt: TGTGCCAGCAGCTTGTCCCCGCAGGGGGGCACCGGGGAGCTGTTTTTT
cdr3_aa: CASSLSPQGGTGELFF

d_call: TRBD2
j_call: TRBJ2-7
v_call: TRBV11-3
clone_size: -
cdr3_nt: TGTGCCAGCAGCTTAGACGGACTAGCGGGCCTTACTCTCTACGAGCAGTACTTC
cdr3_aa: CASSLDGLAGLTLYEQYF

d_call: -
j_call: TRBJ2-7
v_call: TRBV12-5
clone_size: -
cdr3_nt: TGTGCTAGTGGTTTCGGGACCTACGAGCAGTACTTC
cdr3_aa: CASGFGTYEQYF

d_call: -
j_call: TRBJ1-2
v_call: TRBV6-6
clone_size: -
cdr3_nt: TGTGCCAGCAGTTACTCTCAGGGGCTAAAAGGCTACACCTTC
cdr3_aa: CASSYSQGLKGYTF

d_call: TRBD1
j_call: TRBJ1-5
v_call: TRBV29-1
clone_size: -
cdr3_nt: TGCAGCGTTCGGGGGACAGACAATCAGCCCCAGCATTTT
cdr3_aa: CSVRGTDNQPQHF

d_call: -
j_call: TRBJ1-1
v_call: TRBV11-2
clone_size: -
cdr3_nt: TGTGCCAGCAGCTTAGCCCCATACACTGAAGCTTTCTTT
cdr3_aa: CASSLAPYTEAFF

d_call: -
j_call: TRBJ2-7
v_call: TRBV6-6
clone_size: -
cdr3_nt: TGTGCCAGCAGTTACGGGTCGGGCAAATCCTACGAGCAGTACTTC
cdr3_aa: CASSYGSGKSYEQYF

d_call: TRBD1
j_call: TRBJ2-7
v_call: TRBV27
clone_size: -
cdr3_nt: TGTGCCATCCGGACAGGGGCTTACGAGCAGTACTTC
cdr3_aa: CAIRTGAYEQYF

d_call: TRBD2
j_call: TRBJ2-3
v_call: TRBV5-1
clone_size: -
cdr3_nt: TGCGCCAGCAGCTCCTCGACTAGCGGGAGGGCCAGCACAGATACGCAGTATTTT
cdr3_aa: CASSSSTSGRASTDTQYF

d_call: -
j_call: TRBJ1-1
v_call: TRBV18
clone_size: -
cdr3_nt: TGTGCCAGCTCACCAGGGGCGGACCCGAACACTGAAGCTTTCTTT
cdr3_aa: CASSPGADPNTEAFF